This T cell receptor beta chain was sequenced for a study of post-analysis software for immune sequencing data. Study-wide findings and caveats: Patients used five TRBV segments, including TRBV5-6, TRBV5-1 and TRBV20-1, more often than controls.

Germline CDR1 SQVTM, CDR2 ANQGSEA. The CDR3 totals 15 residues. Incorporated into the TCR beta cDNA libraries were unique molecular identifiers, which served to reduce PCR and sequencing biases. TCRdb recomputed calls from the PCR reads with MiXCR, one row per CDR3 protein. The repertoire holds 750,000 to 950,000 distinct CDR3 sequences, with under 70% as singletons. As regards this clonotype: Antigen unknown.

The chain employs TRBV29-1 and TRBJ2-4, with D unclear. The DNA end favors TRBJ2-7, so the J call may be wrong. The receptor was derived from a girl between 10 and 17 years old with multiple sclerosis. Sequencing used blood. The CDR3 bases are TGCAGCGTTGAAGTCGGCAGAGGTATCTCCTACGAGCAGTACTTC. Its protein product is CSVEVGRGISYEQYF.